This TCR beta chain was captured by sequencing in a study of shared clonotypes between healthy human individuals. V was clipped by 3 bases and J by 2 bases; unmatched bases: 5. The CDR3 spans 15 residues. Germline CDR1 reads SGHTS; CDR2 reads YDEGEE. The assay was carried out at the deep level. The table came from immunoSEQ multiplex PCR; TCRdb's copy has only in-frame clones and leaves some out. Of about 340,000 clones in the sample, roughly 80% were seen once. This chain uses TRBV5-8 with TRBJ2-5, with 9 bases identical to TRBD1. The sequence derives from a man aged 25-45 years in good health. Material for sequencing was memory CD4+ T cells sorted from blood. The subset denotes: CD45RA-negative fraction. CDR3 amino acids: CASSWGQGHQETQYF. In DNA form, the CDR3 reads TGTGCCAGCAGCTGGGGACAGGGCCATCAAGAGACCCAGTACTTC.